This T cell receptor (beta chain) was recorded in a study of T-cell reconstitution after alpha-beta-depleted transplantation in children. Findings and limits, study-wide: The study traced high day-60 TCRbeta diversity in some patients to surviving recipient T cells and thymic progenitors. As was reported, about two months after transplant, alpha-beta T cells came from several hundred expanded graft clones. A year post-transplant, T-cell counts and diversity derived mostly from newly produced T cells.

This clonotype was seen only a few times. What it binds is not known. This CDR3 is 14 amino acids long. CDR1 is MDHEN, CDR2 SYDVKM, per germline. V dropped 4 bases and J dropped 9 bases, with 16 bases sitting between them. Library preparation (for TCRbeta) was performed with unique molecular identifiers. TCRdb passed the PCR reads through MiXCR, listing each CDR3 protein once. The table lists over 150,000 distinct CDR3 sequences, about 7% of them singletons, with about 5.9% in the top ten. The sample was PBMCs, taken before TCRalphabeta/CD19-depleted stem cell transplant. This sequence was found in a boy younger than 10 with acute lymphoblastic leukemia, due to receive a stem cell transplant. The chain uses TRBV28 and TRBJ1-5; D is unresolved. Here the CDR3 reads CASSSRTRGAPQHF. In nucleotides, the CDR3 is TGTGCCAGCAGTTCTCGGACCCGCGGCGCGCCCCAGCATTTT.